The 20 T cell receptor beta chains listed next were all sequenced from one sample in a study of blood T cell repertoires in COVID-19. Libraries were prepared by immunoSEQ multiplex PCR; TCRdb keeps only in-frame clonotypes and omits some of them. The sample contains about 380,000 clones, approximately 90% of which appear only once. The sample was PBMCs or T cells enriched from blood (not recorded which). The receptors shown here come from a woman in her late teens or twenties who had recovered from COVID-19.

This clone has only one observation. The rearrangement links TRBV21-1 to TRBJ1-4; the table gives TRBD1 as D, unverified against the DNA. TRBV21-1 is assigned pseudogene status. CDR3 length equals 16 residues. The CDR3 sequence: CASSKGTGPCNEKLFF. The DNA of the CDR3 is TGTGCCAGCAGCAAAGGGACAGGCCCTTGTAATGAAAAACTGTTTTTT.

The V call is TRBV19, the J call TRBJ1-2; 7 nucleotides match TRBD1. The CDR3 runs to 13 residues. Germline V gives CDR1 LNHDA, CDR2 SQIVND (reference sequence). The V gene end was trimmed by 5 bases and the J gene end by 8 bases; junction bases not matched to a gene: 8. Here the CDR3 DNA reads TGTGCCAGTAGTGTCGACAGGGCGGGCGGCTACACCTTC. Translation: CASSVDRAGGYTF.

This clone was seen only once. This chain uses TRBV7-6 with TRBJ2-1; TRBD2 matches at 8 bases. The CDR3 spans 18 residues. The ends lost 3 bases at V and 6 bases at J; junction bases unmatched: 16. Looked up from germline, CDR1 is SGHVS and CDR2 is FNYEAQ. This chain's CDR3 is CASSFPLPWRGVPNEQFF. The CDR3 region has the DNA TGTGCCAGCAGCTTCCCTCTTCCTTGGCGGGGGGTACCCAATGAGCAGTTCTTC.

For the CDR3, the DNA is TGTGCCAGCAGCTTGATAAATTCACCCCTCCACTTT. It yields the protein CASSLINSPLHF. The genes are TRBV5-4 and TRBJ1-6, with D unresolved. V shed 1 base and J shed 7 bases, with 3 bases lying between them. The CDR3 spans 12 residues. Germline CDR1 reads SGHNT; CDR2 reads YYREEE (reference sequence).

This sequence joins TRBV9 and TRBJ1-2; 11 nucleotides align to TRBD1. Unmatched junction bases numbered 10, after V lost 0 bases and J lost 3 bases. The germline gives CDR1 SGDLS, CDR2 YYNGEE. The CDR3 sequence is 18 residues long. CDR3 protein: CASSVALDRGPDDYGYTF. DNA of the CDR3: TGTGCCAGCAGCGTAGCTTTGGACAGGGGGCCCGACGACTATGGCTACACCTTC.

The count of this clone is one. The chain carries TRBV7-8 and TRBJ2-1; 7 bases agree with TRBD1. J lost 5 bases, V lost 6 bases, and 13 bases had no gene match. This CDR3 comprises 16 residues. Germline CDR1 and CDR2: SGHVS and FQNEAQ. The CDR3, as DNA: TGTGCCAGCAGTTCCTCCGGGACAGCGACGAACAATGAGCAGTTCTTC. Protein product: CASSSSGTATNNEQFF. Together with reference TRBV7-8 and TRBJ2-1, the CDR3 gives the full variable domain: GAGVSQSPRYKVAKRGQDVALRCDPISGHVSLFWYQQALGQGPEFLTYFQNEAQLDKSGLPSDRFFAERPEGSVSTLKIQRTQQEDSAVYLCASSSSGTATNNEQFFGPGTRLTVL.

V gene TRBV6-2 or TRBV6-3 combines with J gene TRBJ2-5; 8 bases align to TRBD1. Germline trimming cut 2 bases from V and 5 bases from J; bases unmatched to any gene: 7. Germline V CDR1 and CDR2: MNHEY, SVGEGT. The CDR3 length is 15 residues. CDR3 nucleotide sequence: TGTGCCAGCAGTTACCCCGACAGGGGTAGGGAGACCCAGTACTTC. Residues: CASSYPDRGRETQYF.

The table lists this clone with a few counts. The rearrangement links TRBV9 to TRBJ2-2; 7 bases align to TRBD1. The CDR3 totals 13 residues. The V and J ends lost 3 bases and 4 bases, in that order; junction bases with no gene match: 0. CDR1 and CDR2 from the germline V gene are SGDLS and YYNGEE. The CDR3 here is CASSAGGTGELFF. The CDR3 DNA follows: TGTGCCAGCAGCGCAGGGGGCACCGGGGAGCTGTTTTTT.

This rearrangement joins TRBV29-1 to TRBJ1-1, with 9 bases fitting TRBD1. This CDR3 is built from 11 residues. Germline CDR1 SQVTM, CDR2 ANQGSEA. The trim removed 6 bases at V and 11 bases at J, leaving 7 bases unmatched. The CDR3 DNA follows: TGCAGCGTCGCCCCGACAGGGGGGGCTTTCTTT. It yields the protein CSVAPTGGAFF.

The chain recombines TRBV28 with TRBJ2-1, with 8 bases aligning to TRBD2. V lost 10 bases and J lost 6; bases outside the gene matches: 14. The CDR3 contains 15 residues. CDR1 is MDHEN and CDR2 is SYDVKM in the germline V gene. The CDR3 DNA follows: TGTGCCACCAGGGGAGCGGGGGCTATCTTCAATGAGCAGTTCTTC. It codes for CATRGAGAIFNEQFF.

V is TRBV9 and J is TRBJ1-2, with a possible D match to TRBD1 (5 bases). CDR1 SGDLS and CDR2 YYNGEE come from the germline V gene. Trimming removed 0 bases from V and 0 bases from J, with 18 bases in between. The CDR3 sequence is 18 residues long. The CDR3 DNA sequence: TGTGCCAGCAGCGTAGGGGGAACCGCGGGGCAGGCTAACTATGGCTACACCTTC. Translation gives CASSVGGTAGQANYGYTF.

V gene TRBV11-2 combines with J gene TRBJ2-3, with 9 bases that match TRBD1. The CDR3 consists of 18 residues. Trimming took 4 bases from V and 3 from J; bases not matched to a gene: 14. CDR1 and CDR2 from the germline V gene are SGHAT and FQNNGV. CDR3 coding DNA: TGTGCCAGCAGCTCCGGGACAGGGATCAGCACTAGTACAGATACGCAGTATTTT. Protein product: CASSSGTGISTSTDTQYF.

The V and J genes are TRBV24-1 and TRBJ2-1, with 10 bases identical to TRBD2. V shed 2 bases, J shed 6 bases, and the junction held 9 bases outside the gene matches. Germline V gene lookup returns CDR1 KGHDR and CDR2 SFDVKD. The CDR3 contains 17 residues. The CDR3 nucleotides are TGTGCCACCAGTGATTCGGCCGGGGCTAGCGGGGGCAATGAGCAGTTCTTC. It is translated as CATSDSAGASGGNEQFF.

The chain carries TRBV2 and TRBJ2-2; 7 nucleotides line up with TRBD2. The junction had 11 bases not matched to a gene; V was cut back by 6 bases and J by 4 bases. Germline CDR1 is SNHLY and CDR2 is FYNNEI. This CDR3 is 16 amino acids long. CDR3 protein: CASSPHLAEITGELFF. The CDR3 coding sequence is TGTGCCAGCAGCCCCCATCTAGCGGAGATCACCGGGGAGCTGTTTTTT.

The rearrangement uses TRBV24-1 and TRBJ2-1; perhaps TRBD2 as D (6 bases). CDR1 is KGHDR and CDR2 is SFDVKD in the germline V gene. The CDR3 totals 15 residues. Trimming left V 5 bases short and J 10 bases short, with 20 bases between. The CDR3 here is CATSGQGPPGGEQFF. The CDR3 bases are TGTGCCACCAGTGGGCAGGGACCCCCTGGAGGGGAGCAGTTCTTC.

V is TRBV5-1 and J is TRBJ1-1; D possibly corresponds to TRBD1 (5 bases). CDR3 length: 13 amino acids. Germline CDR1 and CDR2: SGHRS and YFSETQ. V was trimmed by 5 bases and J by 4 bases, leaving 12 bases between them. CDR3 DNA sequence: TGCGCCAGCAGAGCCGGGGGGACCACTGAAGCTTTCTTT. Translation: CASRAGGTTEAFF.

The CDR3 reads CASSPGGAPVDQPQHF. The CDR3 DNA sequence: TGTGCCAGCAGCCCCGGAGGGGCGCCAGTGGATCAGCCCCAGCATTTT. This chain connects TRBV3-1 (or the pseudogene TRBV3-2) to TRBJ1-5; weak D call: TRBD1 (5 bases). The V end was cut by 4 bases, the J end by 5 bases, with 18 bases between. Germline-derived CDR1 and CDR2 are LGHDT and YNNKEL (reference sequence). This CDR3 is 16 amino acids long.

V gene TRBV3-1 (or the pseudogene TRBV3-2) combines with J gene TRBJ2-7; 7 bases match TRBD1. This CDR3 region has 14 residues. The junction had 6 bases not matched to a gene; V was cut back by 2 bases and J by 5 bases. The germline gives CDR1 LGHDT, CDR2 YNNKEL (reference sequence). The CDR3 DNA is TGTGCCAGCAGCCAAATGACAGGGCCCCACGAGCAGTACTTC. Amino acid sequence: CASSQMTGPHEQYF.

The rearrangement joins TRBV27 to TRBJ1-2; 9 nucleotides line up with TRBD1. Germline trimming cut 3 bases from V and 4 bases from J; bases unmatched to any gene: 9. The CDR3 is 16 residues long. The germline V gene encodes CDR1 MNHEY and CDR2 SMNVEV (reference sequence). The CDR3 loop is CASSFGTGRFRYGYTF. CDR3 nucleotide sequence: TGTGCCAGCAGTTTTGGGACAGGGCGCTTCCGCTATGGCTACACCTTC.

This clone came up a few times. The chain links TRBV2 to TRBJ1-2; D is unclear. The germline gives CDR1 SNHLY, CDR2 FYNNEI. The CDR3 runs 13 residues. V was clipped by 9 bases and J by 8 bases, with 19 bases between them. The CDR3, as DNA: TGTGCCAGTATAAAGGAGGGTACGAGAGGCTACACCTTC. The encoded protein is CASIKEGTRGYTF.